The 25 T cell receptor beta chains given below trace back to one sample, sequenced in a study of CD8 T cells in Susac syndrome. Random hexamers served to reverse transcribe about 0.45 to 1 ug RNA. TCRdb itself ran the immunoSEQ multiplex PCR reads through MiXCR, one entry per CDR3 protein. The profile covers about 180,000 distinct CDR3 sequences, with under 95% appearing a single time and roughly 0.094% taken by the ten largest. Sequenced sample: CD4+ T cells from PBMCs. Receptors were obtained from a human donor with multiple sclerosis.

The rearrangement uses TRBV12-3 or TRBV12-4 and TRBJ1-4; no reliable D call. Trimming stripped 8 bases from V and 1 base from J, with 8 bases between. CDR3 length equals 13 residues. CDR3 region: CASRPETNEKLFF. The DNA of the CDR3 is TGTGCCAGCCGACCCGAAACTAATGAAAAACTGTTTTTT.

The V and J genes are TRBV14 and TRBJ2-6; tentative D call: TRBD2 (6 bases). The V gene's germline CDR1 is SGHDN and CDR2 FVKESK. The germline V and J ends were trimmed by 4 bases and 2 bases, with 12 bases remaining between them. CDR3 length: 16 residues. The CDR3 spells CASSPLGLTGANVLTF. The CDR3 DNA reads TGTGCCAGCAGCCCCTTGGGACTCACTGGGGCCAACGTCCTGACTTTC.

V is TRBV6-1 and J is TRBJ2-7; 9 bases are shared with TRBD2. The J segment lost 1 base and the V segment lost 4 bases, leaving 5 bases of the junction unmatched. The CDR3 has 15 residues. Germline-derived CDR1 and CDR2 are MNHNS and SASEGT. CDR3 nucleotide sequence: TGTGCCAGCAGTGTCGAGCGGGAGGTGTCCTACGAGCAGTACTTC. This codes for CASSVEREVSYEQYF.

This chain connects TRBV9 to TRBJ2-2, with D tentatively TRBD1 (6 bases). Trimming removed 3 bases at V and 1 base at J, with 10 bases between. The CDR3 has 15 residues. CDR1 and CDR2 from the germline V gene are SGDLS and YYNGEE. CDR3 sequence (DNA): TGTGCCAGCAGCGGTCGACAGGAGAACACCGGGGAGCTGTTTTTT. This encodes CASSGRQENTGELFF. Combining the CDR3 with reference TRBV9 and TRBJ2-2 gives the whole variable domain DSGVTQTPKHLITATGQRVTLRCSPRSGDLSVYWYQQSLDQGLQFLIQYYNGEERAKGNILERFSAQQFPDLHSELNLSSLELGDSALYFCASSGRQENTGELFFGEGSRLTVL.

This chain uses TRBV30 with TRBJ1-4, with TRBD1 identical over 10 bases. Germline values: CDR1 GTSNPN, CDR2 SVGIG (reference sequence). Trimming removed 1 base from V and 10 bases from J; junction bases left unmatched: 6. The CDR3 covers 14 residues. CDR3 loop: CAWSADRGRGKLFF. CDR3 DNA: TGTGCCTGGAGTGCTGACAGGGGGCGCGGAAAACTGTTTTTT.

The chain combines TRBV6-1 with TRBJ1-2; D is unclear. Germline CDR1 is MNHNS and CDR2 is SASEGT. Trimming shortened V by 6 bases and J by 7 bases, and 15 bases separated the two germline ends. The CDR3 covers 13 residues. For the CDR3, the DNA is TGTGCCAGCAGGTCGGCCCTCGAGGGTGGCTACACCTTC. This translates into CASRSALEGGYTF.

The V gene is TRBV5-6, the J gene TRBJ2-7, with 11 bases identical to TRBD2. Germline values: CDR1 SGHDT, CDR2 YYEEEE. Germline trimming cut 4 bases from V and 1 base from J; bases unmatched to any gene: 7. This CDR3 is built from 16 residues. In DNA form, the CDR3 reads TGTGCCAGCAGCCTAGCGGGGGGCGTTAATTCCTACGAGCAGTACTTC. Translated: CASSLAGGVNSYEQYF. Full variable domain (remainder filled in from reference TRBV5-6 and TRBJ2-7): DAGVTQSPTHLIKTRGQQVTLRCSPKSGHDTVSWYQQALGQGPQFIFQYYEEEERQRGNFPDRFSGHQFPNYSSELNVNALLLGDSALYLCASSLAGGVNSYEQYFGPGTRLTVT.

The gene calls are TRBV9 and TRBJ2-6; TRBD2 might be the D (6 bases). V lost 0 bases, J lost 0 bases, and 16 bases lay in between. Germline CDR1 SGDLS, CDR2 YYNGEE. CDR3 length equals 19 residues. CDR3 bases: TGTGCCAGCAGCGTAGGACTAGTGAGATGGAGCTCTGGGGCCAACGTCCTGACTTTC. As protein: CASSVGLVRWSSGANVLTF.

The chain links TRBV6-2 or TRBV6-3 to TRBJ2-5; 12 bases match TRBD2. This CDR3 contains 15 residues. After removal of 5 bases from V and 4 bases from J, the junction contained 5 bases not matched to a gene. The germline V gene has CDR1 MNHEY and CDR2 SVGEGT. The CDR3 region has the DNA TGTGCCAGCAGTCGCGGACTAGCGGGGAGAGAGACCCAGTACTTC. Translating it yields CASSRGLAGRETQYF.

The chain uses TRBV23-1 and TRBJ1-2; maybe TRBD1 (6 bases). TRBV23-1 is an open reading frame whose function is uncertain. The CDR3 runs to 15 residues. V gave up 8 bases and J gave up 3 bases, with 19 bases separating them. The CDR3 protein is CASHNRGRNYYGYTF. The CDR3 DNA reads as TGCGCCAGCCATAACCGGGGGCGGAATTACTATGGCTACACCTTC.

V is TRBV6-1 and J is TRBJ2-5; perhaps TRBD1 as D (6 bases). The V end was cut by 5 bases, the J end by 1 base, with 8 bases between. The CDR3 is 13 residues long. The germline V gene encodes CDR1 MNHNS and CDR2 SASEGT. In DNA, the CDR3 is TGTGCCAGCAGTAGGGACATCCAAGAGACCCAGTACTTC. Translation gives CASSRDIQETQYF.

The chain carries TRBV5-1 and TRBJ1-1; D is undetermined. The length of the CDR3 is 12 residues. Per germline, CDR1 SGHRS and CDR2 YFSETQ. V was cut by 6 bases and J by 2 bases, with 8 bases left in between. CDR3: CASTQDNTEAFF. Written as DNA, the CDR3 is TGCGCCAGCACTCAGGATAACACTGAAGCTTTCTTT.

J is TRBJ2-1 and V is TRBV2; D gene unclear. This CDR3 has 12 amino acids. Germline CDR1 and CDR2: SNHLY and FYNNEI. Trimming took off 2 bases at V and 8 bases at J, with 7 bases between the two ends. The CDR3 loop is CASSESRDEQFF. CDR3 bases: TGTGCCAGCAGTGAATCCAGAGATGAGCAGTTCTTC.

The chain carries TRBV5-1 and TRBJ2-5, with D hard to call. Germline CDR1 SGHRS, CDR2 YFSETQ. The CDR3 runs 15 residues. V was pared by 1 base and J by 5 bases, with 15 bases between. The CDR3 coding sequence is TGCGCCAGCAGCTTGTCACGCAGGTTGGGGGAGACCCAGTACTTC. It is translated as CASSLSRRLGETQYF.

The J gene is TRBJ1-4, the V gene TRBV27, with 7 bases aligning to TRBD1. Germline V gives CDR1 MNHEY, CDR2 SMNVEV (reference sequence). CDR3 size: 13 residues. Trimming cost V 8 bases and J 8 bases; bases outside gene matches: 8. CDR3 in amino acids: CASAWDSFEKLFF. For the CDR3, the DNA is TGTGCCAGCGCTTGGGACAGTTTCGAAAAACTGTTTTTT.

As DNA, the CDR3 is TGTGCCAGCAGGGGACACGGAGAGAACTATGGCTACACCTTC. Amino acid sequence: CASRGHGENYGYTF. This chain links TRBV28 with TRBJ1-2; a possible D gene is TRBD1 (6 bases). V gave up 6 bases and J gave up 2 bases, with 13 bases separating them. CDR1 MDHEN and CDR2 SYDVKM come from the germline V gene. This CDR3 comprises 14 residues.

This sequence joins TRBV29-1 and TRBJ1-2; unclear D gene. The CDR3 has 13 amino acids. Germline assignment: CDR1 SQVTM and CDR2 ANQGSEA. V lost 4 bases to trimming and J lost 6 bases, with 15 bases between them. The CDR3 coding sequence is TGCAGCGTTGCCTTCCGACTCGCGGATGGCTACACCTTC. Protein sequence: CSVAFRLADGYTF. The full variable domain, with the rest looked up from reference TRBV29-1 and TRBJ1-2, is SAVISQKPSRDICQRGTSLTIQCQVDSQVTMMFWYRQQPGQSLTLIATANQGSEATYESGFVIDKFPISRPNLTFSTLTVSNMSPEDSSIYLCSVAFRLADGYTFGSGTRLTVV.

The chain carries TRBV20-1 and TRBJ2-7, with 8 bases that match TRBD1. Germline V gene sequence: CDR1 DFQATT, CDR2 SNEGSKA (reference sequence). There are 12 residues in the CDR3. Germline trimming cut 2 bases from V and 7 bases from J; bases unmatched to any gene: 4. The CDR3 sequence is CSARPTGGEQYF. The CDR3 nucleotides are TGCAGTGCTAGACCCACAGGGGGAGAGCAGTACTTC.

The chain joins TRBV27 to TRBJ1-1; maybe TRBD1 (5 bases). V lost 5 bases and J lost 1, with 14 bases in between. The length of the CDR3 is 15 residues. Germline V lookup: CDR1 MNHEY, CDR2 SMNVEV (reference sequence). The CDR3 region has the DNA TGTGCCAGCAGTCTCCTTAGGACATCGAACACTGAAGCTTTCTTT. This translates into CASSLLRTSNTEAFF.

This chain connects TRBV4-1 to TRBJ1-1; a possible D gene is TRBD1 (6 bases). The CDR3 is 14 amino acids. Germline V gives CDR1 MGHRA, CDR2 YSYEKL. With 0 bases removed from V and 6 bases from J, the gap between germline ends came to 11 bases. In DNA form, the CDR3 reads TGCGCCAGCAGCCAAGATGGTCAGGGGCCTGAAGCTTTCTTT. This sequence encodes CASSQDGQGPEAFF.

This sequence joins TRBV20-1 and TRBJ2-7, with TRBD1 identical over 7 bases. The CDR3 is 15 residues long. V shed 1 base and J 2 bases; nucleotides not matched to a gene: 8. Germline lookup yields CDR1 DFQATT and CDR2 SNEGSKA (reference sequence). The CDR3 sequence is CSARGDRTGPYEQYF. The CDR3 DNA is TGCAGTGCTAGAGGGGACAGAACGGGGCCCTACGAGCAGTACTTC.

The chain uses TRBV7-9 and TRBJ2-7; 8 bases are shared with TRBD2. CDR3 length: 15 amino acids. V dropped 2 bases and J dropped 1; count of bases not matched to a gene: 4. Germline V gives CDR1 SEHNR, CDR2 FQNEAQ (reference sequence). Here the CDR3 reads CASSLHRGGSYEQYF. The CDR3 nucleotides are TGTGCCAGCAGCTTACACCGGGGGGGTTCCTACGAGCAGTACTTC. Full variable domain (outside the CDR3, taken from reference TRBV7-9 and TRBJ2-7): DTGVSQNPRHKITKRGQNVTFRCDPISEHNRLYWYRQTLGQGPEFLTYFQNEAQLEKSRLLSDRFSAERPKGSFSTLEIQRTEQGDSAMYLCASSLHRGGSYEQYFGPGTRLTVT.

This chain connects TRBV2 to TRBJ2-3; weak D call: TRBD1 (5 bases). The CDR3 length is 13 residues. Germline values: CDR1 SNHLY, CDR2 FYNNEI. The V end lost 7 bases, the J end lost 2 bases, and 10 bases lay between the germline ends. CDR3 amino acids: CASIAGHTDTQYF. The DNA of the CDR3 is TGTGCCAGCATAGCAGGACACACAGATACGCAGTATTTT.

This clonotype occurred once. The chain has TRBV29-1 and TRBJ2-7, with D tentatively TRBD2 (5 bases). Trimming removed 2 bases from V and 7 bases from J, with 6 bases in between. In germline, CDR1 is SQVTM, CDR2 ANQGSEA. The CDR3 spans 10 residues. CDR3 protein: CSVESGEQYF. The CDR3 nucleotides are TGCAGCGTTGAAAGCGGAGAGCAGTACTTC.

This clonotype has just one count. The V call is TRBV20-1, the J call TRBJ2-6, with 11 positions matching TRBD1. From germline, CDR1 is DFQATT and CDR2 SNEGSKA (reference sequence). V dropped 3 bases and J dropped 1; count of bases not matched to a gene: 2. This CDR3 contains 16 residues. In DNA form, the CDR3 reads TGCAGTGCTAGCGGACAGGGGGCTTCTGGGGCCAACGTCCTGACTTTC. This gives the protein CSASGQGASGANVLTF.